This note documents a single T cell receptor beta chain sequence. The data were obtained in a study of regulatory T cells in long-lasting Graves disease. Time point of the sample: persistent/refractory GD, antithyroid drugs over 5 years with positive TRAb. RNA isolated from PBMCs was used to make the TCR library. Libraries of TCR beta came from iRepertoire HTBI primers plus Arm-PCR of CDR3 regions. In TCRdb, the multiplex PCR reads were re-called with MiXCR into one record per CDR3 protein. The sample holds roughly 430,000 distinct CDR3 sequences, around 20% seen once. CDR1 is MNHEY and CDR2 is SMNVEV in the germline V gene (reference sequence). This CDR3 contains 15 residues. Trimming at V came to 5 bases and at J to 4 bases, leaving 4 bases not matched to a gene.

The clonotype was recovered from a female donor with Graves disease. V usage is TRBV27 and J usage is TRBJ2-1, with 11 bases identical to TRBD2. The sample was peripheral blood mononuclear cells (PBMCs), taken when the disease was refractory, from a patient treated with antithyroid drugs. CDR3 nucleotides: TGTGCCAGCAGTAAGACTAGCGGGACTTACAATGAGCAGTTCTTC. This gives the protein CASSKTSGTYNEQFF.